This TCR beta chain is from a study of blood T cells in healthy people across ages. Whole-study results and caveats: Expanded clonotype changes were possibly confounded by unknown donor CMV status.

Remarks on this clonotype: Its antigen is unidentified.

A second PCR of roughly 7 to 11 cycles used a sample-barcoded 5' primer and a J-beta primer mix. A template-switch adaptor that had 12 random nucleotides put a tag on each cDNA molecule. TCRdb passed the 5' RACE reads through MiXCR, listing each CDR3 protein once. The sample contains about 1.4 million distinct CDR3 sequences, roughly 59% of which appear only once. Sequencing was carried out using blood. The TCR sequence derives from a man younger than 35 in good health.

CDR3: CASSTWPMADTQYF. CDR3 DNA sequence: TGTGCCAGCAGTACCTGGCCCATGGCAGATACGCAGTATTTT. The chain joins TRBV6-2 or TRBV6-3 to TRBJ2-3; D is undetermined. CDR1 is MNHEY and CDR2 is SVGEGT in the germline V gene. Trimming pared 5 bases from V and 4 bases from J, leaving 13 bases between. This CDR3 is built from 14 residues.